This passage covers 11 T cell receptor beta chains from one sample sequenced in a study of T-cell reconstitution after alpha-beta-depleted transplantation in children. TCRbeta library preparation incorporated unique molecular identifiers. TCRdb re-analysed the PCR reads in MiXCR, keeping a single row per CDR3 protein. The sample holds 55,000 to 70,000 distinct CDR3 sequences, under 13% seen once. The input for sequencing was PBMCs, taken before TCRalphabeta/CD19-depleted stem cell transplant. These receptors came from a boy aged 5-17 years with acute myeloid leukemia, due to receive a stem cell transplant.

This clonotype was recorded at least ten times. The chain recombines TRBV5-1 with TRBJ1-2, with D tentatively TRBD1 (6 bases). From germline, CDR1 is SGHRS and CDR2 YFSETQ. The CDR3 runs 15 residues. Trimming took 4 bases from V and 8 from J, leaving 21 bases between them. The CDR3 region has the DNA TGCGCCAGCAGCCCGACCGGAGGGGGGTTAGGCGGCTACACCTTC. Amino acids: CASSPTGGGLGGYTF.

This clonotype was seen repeatedly, ten times or more. The chain's CDR3 is CASSPRDRVNTEAFF. The CDR3, as DNA: TGTGCCAGCAGCCCTCGGGACCGAGTGAACACTGAAGCTTTCTTT. The rearrangement links TRBV3-1 to TRBJ1-1; TRBD1 is a possible D gene (5 bases). The CDR3 runs 15 residues. V dropped 4 bases and J dropped 0 bases, with 12 bases sitting between them. Germline assignment: CDR1 LGHDT and CDR2 YNNKEL (reference sequence).

Ten or more counts support this clonotype. This rearrangement joins TRBV7-9 to TRBJ1-1, with a tentative D call TRBD1 (6 bases). CDR3 length equals 12 residues. Trimming removed 4 bases from V and 11 bases from J, with 14 bases in between. From germline, CDR1 is SEHNR and CDR2 FQNEAQ (reference sequence). For the CDR3, the DNA is TGTGCCAGCAGCTGGGGACAAGGCACTGCTTTCTTT. Translation gives CASSWGQGTAFF.

There are a few counts of this clonotype. CDR3 coding DNA: TGTGCCAGTAGCCTGACAGGCCCCACTGAAGCTTTCTTT. Residues: CASSLTGPTEAFF. The rearrangement joins TRBV19 to TRBJ1-1; maybe TRBD1 (6 bases). CDR1 LNHDA and CDR2 SQIVND come from the germline V gene (reference sequence). V lost 6 bases, J lost 4 bases, and 12 bases lay in between. There are 13 residues in the CDR3.

This clonotype was counted ten times or more. The V call is TRBV7-2, the J call TRBJ2-1, with 9 bases that match TRBD1. CDR1 and CDR2 (germline): SGHTA, FQGNSA. The CDR3 consists of 17 residues. The V and J ends lost 5 bases and 10 bases, in that order; junction bases with no gene match: 18. CDR3 protein: CASSPIGTGWGGSEQFF. CDR3 DNA sequence: TGTGCCAGCAGCCCGATTGGGACAGGGTGGGGTGGCAGCGAGCAGTTCTTC.

This rearrangement joins TRBV7-9 to TRBJ2-7, with 7 bases identical to TRBD1. V lost 4 bases, J lost 3 bases, and 9 bases stayed unmatched. This CDR3 comprises 15 residues. Germline V lookup: CDR1 SEHNR, CDR2 FQNEAQ (reference sequence). This CDR3 reads CASSSRQGVDYEQYF. In nucleotides, the CDR3 is TGTGCCAGCAGCTCTAGACAGGGTGTGGACTACGAGCAGTACTTC.

This clonotype was seen at least ten times. This sequence joins TRBV6-5 and TRBJ2-1; TRBD2 matches at 7 bases. The CDR3 has 16 residues. CDR1 is MNHEY, CDR2 SVGAGI, per germline. Germline trimming cut 7 bases from V and 6 bases from J; bases unmatched to any gene: 15. The CDR3 sequence: CASTDGLGTGGNEQFF. For the CDR3, the DNA is TGTGCCAGCACCGATGGACTAGGCACCGGCGGCAATGAGCAGTTCTTC.

This clonotype has ten or more counts. The chain combines TRBV18 with TRBJ1-1, with 9 bases identical to TRBD1. The CDR3 is made up of 17 amino acids. Germline CDR1 reads KGHSH; CDR2 reads LQKENI. Trimming at V came to 0 bases and at J to 3 bases, leaving 8 bases not matched to a gene. The CDR3 sequence is CASSPPWTGVIYTEAFF. For the CDR3, the DNA is TGTGCCAGCTCACCACCCTGGACAGGGGTGATATACACTGAAGCTTTCTTT.

This clonotype was observed many times. The chain links TRBV10-2 to TRBJ2-1; D is perhaps TRBD2 (7 bases). Germline V gene data show CDR1 as WSHSY and CDR2 as SAAADI. V was cut by 8 bases and J by 7 bases, with 18 bases left in between. This CDR3 region has 14 residues. Here the CDR3 DNA reads TGCGCCAGCGGGGGGGCGGGGTCGTGGAATGAGCAGTTCTTC. This encodes CASGGAGSWNEQFF.

The sample holds many counts of this clonotype. The chain is built from TRBV12-3 or TRBV12-4 and TRBJ2-1, with 14 bases fitting TRBD2. Losses at the gene ends were 5 bases for V and 0 bases for J; bases not matched to a gene: 12. The CDR3 covers 20 residues. The chain's CDR3 is CASSLPPGLAGDSSYNEQFF. In DNA form, the CDR3 reads TGTGCCAGCAGTCTACCACCGGGACTAGCGGGAGACAGCTCCTACAATGAGCAGTTCTTC.

This clonotype was recorded many times. The chain carries TRBV21-1 and TRBJ2-7; the D call of TRBD1 is as the table states it, not checked on the DNA. TRBV21-1 constitutes a pseudogene. The CDR3 runs 14 residues. The chain's CDR3 is CASSPGTGSNEQYF. The CDR3 DNA sequence: TGTGCCAGCAGCCCCGGGACAGGGTCAAACGAGCAGTACTTC.